This T cell receptor (beta chain) originates from a study of cytomegalovirus exposure and HLA in healthy donors. Whole-study results and caveats: Evidence from a later analysis indicated that most CMV-associated TCR beta chains looked HLA-restricted.

On this clone: Its antigen is unidentified.

Every donor was a healthy person donating bone marrow. PCR was performed using 60 Vbeta and 13 Jbeta primers. The method was immunoSEQ multiplex PCR; TCRdb's version includes in-frame clones alone and lacks a portion of them. Its listing shows tens of thousands of clones. The clonotype originates from a man in his fifties or sixties in good health and CMV-seropositive. Source material: PBMCs.

CDR3 nucleotides: TGTGCCAGCAGCCCAGCTCTGCACCCTAGCTCCTACAATGAGCAGTTCTTC. It codes for CASSPALHPSSYNEQFF. V gene TRBV9 combines with J gene TRBJ2-1, with D unclear. V lost 4 bases and J 0 bases, leaving 17 bases between the germline ends. The V gene's germline CDR1 is SGDLS and CDR2 YYNGEE. The CDR3 has 17 residues. The full variable domain, in which reference TRBV9 and TRBJ2-1 provide the parts outside the CDR3, is DSGVTQTPKHLITATGQRVTLRCSPRSGDLSVYWYQQSLDQGLQFLIQYYNGEERAKGNILERFSAQQFPDLHSELNLSSLELGDSALYFCASSPALHPSSYNEQFFGPGTRLTVL.